The 17 T cell receptor beta chains given below trace back to one sample, sequenced in a study of response to subunit inactivated influenza vaccine (dated by TCRdb to the late 2010s). Library prep was done by RT-PCR. TCRdb records Illumina HiSeq 2500 as the sequencer. TCRdb trimmed public reads at Q25 via fastp, called clones via MiXCR and kept in-frame beta chains. Records with the same CDR3 protein are collapsed into one entry carrying the most frequent genes and DNA. The sample table contains some 570,000 distinct CDR3 sequences; only one count was recorded for about 11% of them. The biggest ten clones account for approximately 11% of the sample. A further study also used this sample, focusing on T cells expressing NK-cell markers. Reported in the second study: TCR beta cDNA libraries were made by 5'RACE template switching that added a universal primer site and unique molecular identifiers.

Material: PBMCs from blood, obtained on the day of vaccination. Source of these receptors: a man aged 50 to 60 who received an inactivated influenza vaccine. Donor details come from another sample of the same person, matched by shared clones.

This clonotype turned up a few times. The J gene is TRBJ1-1, the V gene TRBV5-1; TRBD1 matches at 7 bases. The CDR3 consists of 13 residues. V shed 6 bases, J shed 1 base, and the junction held 3 bases outside the gene matches. In germline, CDR1 is SGHRS, CDR2 YFSETQ. CDR3 sequence: CASTGTANTEAFF. The DNA of the CDR3 is TGCGCCAGCACCGGGACAGCGAACACTGAAGCTTTCTTT.

J is TRBJ1-1 and V is TRBV13; 9 bases align to TRBD1. Germline CDR1 is PRHDT and CDR2 is FYEKMQ (reference sequence). This CDR3 has 18 residues. Trimming at V came to 6 bases and at J to 3 bases, leaving 17 bases not matched to a gene. The CDR3 nucleotides are TGTGCCAGCAGTAGACGAAGGCCATTTACAGGGGGCTACACTGAAGCTTTCTTT. Protein sequence: CASSRRRPFTGGYTEAFF.

This clonotype has a handful of counts. This chain links TRBV20-1 with TRBJ2-5; D uncertain. The CDR3 length is 17 residues. V was shortened by 3 bases and J by 4 bases, with 24 bases between the two germline ends. CDR1 is DFQATT, CDR2 SNEGSKA, per germline (reference sequence). This CDR3 reads CSASPPPADPGRETQYF. The CDR3 DNA reads TGCAGTGCTAGTCCGCCCCCGGCCGACCCAGGCCGAGAGACCCAGTACTTC.

This clonotype has only a few counts. The J gene is TRBJ1-6, the V gene TRBV27; D is perhaps TRBD1 (6 bases). The germline V gene has CDR1 MNHEY and CDR2 SMNVEV (reference sequence). CDR3 length: 15 amino acids. V lost 3 bases and J 6 bases, leaving 12 bases between the germline ends. The DNA for the CDR3 is TGTGCCAGCAGTTTTGCTGGGGGCGGTAATTCACCCCTCCACTTT. This translates into CASSFAGGGNSPLHF.

This clonotype was detected ten times or more. The V and J genes are TRBV6-1 and TRBJ2-1; D unclear. V shed 7 bases and J shed 0 bases, with 13 bases lying between them. This CDR3 contains 15 residues. The V gene's germline CDR1 is MNHNS and CDR2 SASEGT. The DNA for the CDR3 is TGTGCCAGCACACATGGCAGGAGCTCCTACAATGAGCAGTTCTTC. Its translation is CASTHGRSSYNEQFF.

Worth noting for this clonotype: A much larger clone differs by one base, so this may be a read error. This chain joins TRBV20-1 and TRBJ2-3, with D possibly matching TRBD2 (5 bases). V was pared by 0 bases and J by 8 bases, with 12 bases between. This CDR3 has 13 amino acids. In germline, CDR1 is DFQATT, CDR2 SNEGSKA (reference sequence). This CDR3 reads CSARDLARATQYF. In DNA form, the CDR3 reads TGCAGTGCTAGAGATCTAGCAAGAGCTACGCAGTATTTT.

The rearrangement joins TRBV29-1 to TRBJ2-7; maybe TRBD2 (5 bases). This CDR3 has 14 residues. Germline V lookup: CDR1 SQVTM, CDR2 ANQGSEA. V lost 4 bases, J lost 3 bases, and 16 bases lay in between. CDR3 DNA: TGCAGCGTTGGTATGCGGGTCGGCATCTACGAGCAGTACTTC. This sequence encodes CSVGMRVGIYEQYF.

This sequence joins TRBV7-2 and TRBJ2-7; D perhaps matches TRBD2 (6 bases). Germline V gives CDR1 SGHTA, CDR2 FQGNSA. The V gene lost 5 bases and the J gene lost 3 bases, with 11 bases spanning the gap. The CDR3 contains 13 residues. As DNA, the CDR3 is TGTGCCAGCAGCGTGATCGGGGGCTACGAGCAGTACTTC. Residues: CASSVIGGYEQYF. The whole variable domain, filled in from reference TRBV7-2 and TRBJ2-7, reads GAGVSQSPSNKVTEKGKDVELRCDPISGHTALYWYRQSLGQGLEFLIYFQGNSAPDKSGLPSDRFSAERTGGSVSTLTIQRTQQEDSAVYLCASSVIGGYEQYFGPGTRLTVT.

This rearrangement joins TRBV15 to TRBJ2-1; maybe TRBD1 (5 bases). With 0 bases removed from V and 8 bases from J, the gap between germline ends came to 11 bases. Germline V gives CDR1 LNHNV, CDR2 YYDKDF (reference sequence). CDR3 length: 14 residues. The CDR3 loop is CATSREWTMDEQFF. For the CDR3, the DNA is TGTGCCACCAGCAGAGAATGGACAATGGATGAGCAGTTCTTC.

The chain is built from TRBV20-1 and TRBJ2-2; TRBD1 agrees at 7 bases. Germline CDR1 is DFQATT and CDR2 is SNEGSKA (reference sequence). With V trimmed by 2 bases and J by 4 bases, 10 bases remained unmatched. The CDR3 is 16 amino acids. The chain's CDR3 is CSARNPGQAGTGELFF. CDR3 nucleotides: TGCAGTGCTAGAAACCCTGGACAGGCGGGCACCGGGGAGCTGTTTTTT.

DNA of the CDR3: TGTGCCAGCAGTTACGGAGGGATTGGCGAGCAGTACTTC. Amino acid sequence: CASSYGGIGEQYF. The chain combines TRBV6-2 or TRBV6-3 with TRBJ2-7; D is perhaps TRBD2 (6 bases). Deletions cut 2 bases from V and 6 bases from J, with 11 bases between. This CDR3 comprises 13 residues. The germline gives CDR1 MNHEY, CDR2 SVGEGT.

The J gene is TRBJ2-7, the V gene TRBV6-2 or TRBV6-3; D is undetermined. The CDR3 runs 11 residues. Trimming took off 6 bases at V and 9 bases at J, with 12 bases between the two ends. CDR1 is MNHEY, CDR2 SVGEGT, per germline. The CDR3 region has the DNA TGTGCCAGCAGCTCCCTACGAGGGCAGTACTTC. It codes for CASSSLRGQYF.

In this sample, this clonotype turned up many times. The rearrangement uses TRBV12-3 or TRBV12-4 and TRBJ2-2; 9 nucleotides agree with TRBD2. The CDR3 contains 15 residues. V shed 2 bases and J 6 bases; nucleotides not matched to a gene: 4. The CDR3 protein is CASSLMRGGPGELFF. The CDR3 DNA sequence: TGTGCCAGCAGTTTAATGCGGGGGGGCCCCGGGGAGCTGTTTTTT.

The CDR3 nucleotides read TGTGCCAGCAGCTTGGTCAACCTTATAAACTATGGCTACACCTTC. Its protein product is CASSLVNLINYGYTF. The chain carries TRBV7-2 and TRBJ1-2; no firm D call. The length of the CDR3 is 15 residues. Germline V gives CDR1 SGHTA, CDR2 FQGNSA. V was cut by 3 bases and J by 2 bases, with 13 bases left in between.

At least ten counts were recorded for this clonotype. This sequence joins TRBV20-1 and TRBJ2-1; TRBD2 matches at 9 bases. V gave up 0 bases and J gave up 10 bases; unmatched junction bases: 4. Germline CDR1 is DFQATT and CDR2 is SNEGSKA (reference sequence). The CDR3 runs 13 residues. CDR3 residues: CSARDPLAGEQFF. The CDR3 DNA reads TGCAGTGCTAGAGATCCCCTAGCGGGAGAGCAGTTCTTC.

This clonotype was detected only a few times. The gene calls are TRBV6-2 or TRBV6-3 and TRBJ2-4; D tentatively fits TRBD1 or TRBD2 (6 bases each). Germline V gene lookup returns CDR1 MNHEY and CDR2 SVGEGT. V lost 4 bases to trimming and J lost 9 bases, with 19 bases between them. The CDR3 is 15 amino acids. DNA for the CDR3: TGTGCCAGCAGTTTCCGGGACGGGGGCAATCCCATTCAGTACTTC. Protein sequence: CASSFRDGGNPIQYF.

This clonotype was seen a few times. The V call is TRBV27, the J call TRBJ1-2, with 11 nucleotides matching TRBD1. Germline CDR1 MNHEY, CDR2 SMNVEV (reference sequence). V lost 5 bases to trimming and J lost 4 bases; unmatched junction nucleotides: 9. CDR3 length: 16 amino acids. CDR3 bases: TGTGCCAGCAGTCGTACTGGACAGGGGGCGATCTATGGCTACACCTTC. It translates to CASSRTGQGAIYGYTF.